This TCR beta chain comes out of a study of graft-versus-host responses after intestinal transplantation. Study-level points and caveats: High graft-versus-host to host-versus-graft clonal ratios were seen in allografts of patients with graft-donor T cell macrochimerism. Early after transplant, HvG declines were associated with peak levels of circulating GvH clones. Researchers found GvH clones in recipient marrow, and some showed up first in ileum or blood.

This CDR3 contains 15 residues. Germline V gene data show CDR1 as MNHEY and CDR2 as SMNVEV (reference sequence). V was cut by 3 bases and J by 2 bases, with 14 bases left in between. Of note for this clone: Its antigen is not identified.

Only in-frame clones appear in the TCRdb table, and some are missing; sequencing was by immunoSEQ multiplex PCR. The sample holds roughly 53,000 clones, about 90% seen once. The sequences come from PBMCs, collected about 93 weeks after intestinal transplant. The chain joins TRBV27 to TRBJ2-7; D gene ambiguous. This TCR was recovered from a human patient who received an intestinal transplant, so some T cells may come from the graft donor. The CDR3, as DNA: TGTGCCAGCAGTTTTAGTTCCGTTCCCACCTACGAGCAGTACTTC. It codes for CASSFSSVPTYEQYF.